A selection of T cell receptor beta chains follows, all from one sample in a study of post-analysis software for immune sequencing data. Each CDR3 protein is one row after TCRdb ran MiXCR on the PCR reads. The sample contains 700,000 to 800,000 distinct CDR3 sequences, 25% to 30% of which appear only once. Sequencing was done on a sample of blood. The receptors originated from a girl between 10 and 17 years old with multiple sclerosis. The conserved cysteine and the conserved F or W are not part of the CDR3 here.

CDR3: ASSQGQGRDQPQH; J: TRBJ1-5; V: TRBV12-3/TRBV12-4
CDR3: ASSPGTSRSSSYNEQF; J: TRBJ2-1; V: TRBV7-2
CDR3: ASSLGKARSTDTQY; J: TRBJ2-3; V: TRBV5-8
CDR3: SARDIAGVETQY; J: TRBJ2-5; V: TRBV20-1
CDR3: ASRLTGSYEKLF; J: TRBJ1-4; V: TRBV6-1
CDR3: AIRGGPDETLYYGYT; J: TRBJ1-2; V: TRBV10-3
CDR3: ASSLTSELAQNDEQF; J: TRBJ2-1; V: TRBV28
CDR3: ASSPEGRRSGMIAKNIQY; J: TRBJ2-4; V: TRBV7-2
CDR3: ASIPPWGPQH; J: TRBJ1-5; V: TRBV28
CDR3: ASSDRGRGTLEQY; J: TRBJ2-7; V: TRBV5-1
CDR3: ASTETGLEDEQY; J: TRBJ2-7; V: TRBV7-9
CDR3: ASSHGREKLF; J: TRBJ1-4; V: TRBV7-9
CDR3: ASSQDLVGEQF; J: TRBJ2-1; V: TRBV3-1
CDR3: ASSRRQGWSTDTQY; J: TRBJ2-3; V: TRBV11-2
CDR3: ASSLQGNQPQH; J: TRBJ1-5; V: TRBV7-2
CDR3: ASSERGGRQY; J: TRBJ2-7; V: TRBV9
CDR3: SARDRTSGRATYNEQF; J: TRBJ2-1; V: TRBV20-1
CDR3: AISRGQAYEQY; J: TRBJ2-7; V: TRBV10-3